These 15 T cell receptor beta chains share one sample of origin, sequenced in a study of blood T cell repertoires in COVID-19. Clones were sequenced by immunoSEQ multiplex PCR, and TCRdb holds only the in-frame ones, with some missing. Of 280,000 or so clones listed, approximately 88% were seen once; the top ten hold over 6%. The sample comprised peripheral blood. The receptors shown here come from a woman under 40 who had recovered from COVID-19.

The gene calls are TRBV27 and TRBJ1-2; 9 nucleotides agree with TRBD1. Germline CDR1 reads MNHEY; CDR2 reads SMNVEV (reference sequence). The CDR3 contains 15 residues. The V segment lost 5 bases and the J segment 4 bases; nucleotides outside the gene matches: 8. The CDR3 loop is CASSPRGDRAYGYTF. The CDR3 DNA reads as TGTGCCAGCAGTCCCAGAGGGGACAGGGCCTATGGCTACACCTTC.

J is TRBJ2-7 and V is TRBV5-6; no clear D. The V gene lost 2 bases and the J gene lost 3 bases, with 15 bases spanning the gap. This CDR3 comprises 15 residues. Germline lookup yields CDR1 SGHDT and CDR2 YYEEEE. The CDR3 region has the DNA TGTGCCAGCAGCTTATCCAGGCTTCCGTTCTACGAGCAGTACTTC. It translates to CASSLSRLPFYEQYF.

This clone was counted between two and nine times. V gene TRBV19 combines with J gene TRBJ2-1; 8 nucleotides agree with TRBD2. V trimming: 3 bases; J trimming: 10 bases; junction bases outside the gene matches: 5. The germline V gene has CDR1 LNHDA and CDR2 SQIVND (reference sequence). The CDR3 consists of 13 residues. The CDR3, as DNA: TGTGCCAGTAGTATTGCCGCTAGCGGGGAGCAGTTCTTC. As protein: CASSIAASGEQFF.

The chain carries TRBV29-1 and TRBJ2-5, with TRBD1 identical over 10 bases. The V gene's germline CDR1 is SQVTM and CDR2 ANQGSEA. CDR3 length: 16 residues. Trimming took 2 bases from V and 5 from J; bases not matched to a gene: 11. Here the CDR3 DNA reads TGCAGCGTTGAAAGCCGGGACAGGGGATTTCTGGAGACCCAGTACTTC. It yields the protein CSVESRDRGFLETQYF.

The chain uses TRBV28 and TRBJ2-3; unclear D gene. Trimming removed 9 bases from V and 1 base from J, with 17 bases in between. CDR1 is MDHEN, CDR2 SYDVKM, per germline. CDR3 length equals 15 residues. The CDR3 DNA reads as TGTGCCAGTAAGAACTCATTGCCCGGCACAGATACGCAGTATTTT. It yields the protein CASKNSLPGTDTQYF. The full variable domain, in which reference TRBV28 and TRBJ2-3 provide the parts outside the CDR3, is DVKVTQSSRYLVKRTGEKVFLECVQDMDHENMFWYRQDPGLGLRLIYFSYDVKMKEKGDIPEGYSVSREKKERFSLILESASTNQTSMYLCASKNSLPGTDTQYFGPGTRLTVL.

V and J are TRBV6-6 and TRBJ1-1; D ambiguous. V was clipped by 6 bases and J by 2 bases, with 10 bases between them. The CDR3 loop spans 13 amino acids. Germline V gives CDR1 MNHNY, CDR2 SVGAGI (reference sequence). Here the CDR3 reads CASSDTLNTEAFF. CDR3 coding DNA: TGTGCCAGCAGCGACACCCTTAACACTGAAGCTTTCTTT.

The CDR3 sequence: CAWGRGTYGYTF. The CDR3 DNA sequence: TGTGCCTGGGGCAGGGGAACGTATGGCTACACCTTC. The chain joins TRBV30 to TRBJ1-2; the D gene is possibly TRBD1 (6 bases). Trimming shortened V by 5 bases and J by 5 bases, and 12 bases separated the two germline ends. This CDR3 region has 12 residues. Germline CDR1 GTSNPN, CDR2 SVGIG (reference sequence).

This chain connects TRBV6-6 to TRBJ2-1; 12 nucleotides match TRBD2. J gave up 8 bases and V 11 bases, and 16 bases lay outside the gene matches. This CDR3 has 16 residues. The germline V gene has CDR1 MNHNY and CDR2 SVGAGI (reference sequence). CDR3 in amino acids: CASDSGRTSGAHEQFF. CDR3 nucleotide sequence: TGTGCCTCAGACTCGGGCCGGACTAGCGGGGCCCATGAGCAGTTCTTC.

The chain is built from TRBV10-3 and TRBJ2-1, with D hard to call. V shed 10 bases and J shed 5 bases, with 6 bases lying between them. Germline loops: CDR1 ENHRY, CDR2 SYGVKD. The CDR3 is made up of 10 amino acids. The CDR3 region has the DNA TGTGCCACCCGAGACAATGAGCAGTTCTTC. Protein: CATRDNEQFF.

The chain links TRBV19 to TRBJ1-3; D possibly corresponds to TRBD1 (5 bases). V dropped 3 bases and J dropped 2 bases, with 11 bases sitting between them. The CDR3 contains 15 residues. CDR1 and CDR2 (germline): LNHDA, SQIVND (reference sequence). The CDR3 here is CASSMGTGAGNTIYF. CDR3 sequence (DNA): TGTGCCAGTAGTATGGGGACGGGGGCTGGAAACACCATATATTTT.

The chain employs TRBV7-6 and TRBJ2-7, with 7 bases fitting TRBD1. J lost 1 base, V lost 4 bases, and 7 bases had no gene match. Germline V gene data show CDR1 as SGHVS and CDR2 as FNYEAQ. The CDR3 extends over 15 amino acids. DNA of the CDR3: TGTGCCAGCAGCTGTACCGGGACAGATTCCTACGAGCAGTACTTC. Its translation: CASSCTGTDSYEQYF.

This clone turned up a few times. The gene calls are TRBV2 and TRBJ1-1; 7 nucleotides agree with TRBD1. Losses at the gene ends were 6 bases for V and 1 base for J; bases not matched to a gene: 11. Germline V gives CDR1 SNHLY, CDR2 FYNNEI. There are 16 residues in the CDR3. The CDR3 loop reads CASSRRQGLRNTEAFF. CDR3 sequence (DNA): TGTGCCAGCAGCCGAAGACAGGGTTTAAGGAACACTGAAGCTTTCTTT.

This clone has just one count. The genes are TRBV15 and TRBJ2-3; 12 positions match TRBD2. The CDR3 sequence is 14 residues long. The V gene end was trimmed by 9 bases and the J gene end by 9 bases; junction bases not matched to a gene: 10. CDR1 is LNHNV and CDR2 is YYDKDF in the germline V gene (reference sequence). The CDR3 coding sequence is TGTGCCACAAATCCGACTAGCGGGGGCCTAACGCAGTATTTT. Protein product: CATNPTSGGLTQYF.

The chain links TRBV5-1 to TRBJ2-5; 8 positions match TRBD1. Per the germline V gene, CDR1 is SGHRS and CDR2 is YFSETQ. V dropped 4 bases and J dropped 1; count of bases not matched to a gene: 3. The CDR3 is 14 residues long. CDR3 nucleotide sequence: TGCGCCAGCAGCGTAACAGGGGGCCAAGAGACCCAGTACTTC. The encoded protein is CASSVTGGQETQYF.

The chain combines TRBV6-2 or TRBV6-3 with TRBJ2-7, with unresolved D. Trimming shortened V by 2 bases and J by 6 bases, and 8 bases separated the two germline ends. CDR3 length equals 12 residues. Germline values: CDR1 MNHEY, CDR2 SVGEGT. CDR3 DNA: TGTGCCAGCAGTTACATGAGGTTCGAGCAGTACTTC. This translates into CASSYMRFEQYF.